These 20 T cell receptor beta chains originate from one sample sequenced in a study of OX40 agonist ivuxolimab in advanced cancers. Sequencing was performed with immunoSEQ multiplex PCR; in TCRdb, only in-frame clones are kept and a portion is missing. The table has about 20,000 clones, around four fifths seen once. The material was CD4+ or CD8+ T cells sorted from blood, obtained in a trial of the OX40 agonist ivuxolimab. All receptors come from an adult with an advanced solid tumor such as melanoma, head and neck, liver or kidney cancer.

The genes are TRBV7-8 and TRBJ2-7; tentatively, D is TRBD2 (6 bases). The CDR3 runs 15 residues. Trimming shortened V by 5 bases and J by 1 base, and 15 bases separated the two germline ends. CDR1 is SGHVS, CDR2 FQNEAQ, per germline. The CDR3 DNA is TGTGCCAGCAGCCCCGATCGCGGGACTTCCTACGAGCAGTACTTC. Translating gives CASSPDRGTSYEQYF. Based on the CDR3 plus reference TRBV7-8 and TRBJ2-7, the full variable domain is GAGVSQSPRYKVAKRGQDVALRCDPISGHVSLFWYQQALGQGPEFLTYFQNEAQLDKSGLPSDRFFAERPEGSVSTLKIQRTQQEDSAVYLCASSPDRGTSYEQYFGPGTRLTVT.

The V gene is TRBV6-1, the J gene TRBJ1-6; D ambiguous. Germline CDR1 is MNHNS and CDR2 is SASEGT. Trimming removed 4 bases from V and 10 bases from J, with 23 bases in between. The CDR3 is 17 amino acids. This chain's CDR3 is CASSARGSYTSISPLHF. CDR3 coding DNA: TGTGCCAGCAGTGCAAGAGGGAGCTACACCTCTATCTCACCCCTCCACTTT.

The chain is built from TRBV11-2 and TRBJ1-1, with a weak D call TRBD1 (6 bases). The CDR3 is 15 amino acids. V lost 3 bases to trimming and J lost 0 bases, with 11 bases between them. Germline CDR1 is SGHAT and CDR2 is FQNNGV. This CDR3 is CASSFLGAMNTEAFF. The CDR3 bases are TGTGCCAGCAGCTTTCTGGGGGCGATGAACACTGAAGCTTTCTTT.

J is TRBJ2-1 and V is TRBV27; 9 nucleotides align to TRBD2. This CDR3 is 18 amino acids long. Germline V gene sequence: CDR1 MNHEY, CDR2 SMNVEV (reference sequence). The DNA of the CDR3 is TGTGCTGCTAAGCCCTCGTCTAGCGGGGAAGGCCCCTACAATGAGCAGTTCTTC. It is translated as CAAKPSSSGEGPYNEQFF.

The chain uses TRBV5-4 and TRBJ2-3, with D possibly matching TRBD2 (6 bases). Germline-derived CDR1 and CDR2 are SGHNT and YYREEE (reference sequence). V lost 0 bases and J 5 bases, leaving 19 bases between the germline ends. The CDR3 is 17 amino acids. The CDR3 sequence is CASSLGATGTVGDTQYF. The CDR3, as DNA: TGTGCCAGCAGCTTGGGGGCGACCGGGACTGTCGGAGATACGCAGTATTTT.

The rearrangement joins TRBV7-6 to TRBJ2-5, with D maybe TRBD2 (5 bases). Germline CDR1 is SGHVS and CDR2 is FNYEAQ. This CDR3 contains 13 residues. Trimming shortened V by 3 bases and J by 4 bases, and 9 bases separated the two germline ends. CDR3 in DNA: TGTGCCAGCAGCTTGACGGCGGGAGAGACCCAGTACTTC. Translating gives CASSLTAGETQYF. Filled out from reference TRBV7-6 and TRBJ2-5, the complete variable domain reads GAGVSQSPRYKVTKRGQDVALRCDPISGHVSLYWYRQALGQGPEFLTYFNYEAQQDKSGLPNDRFSAERPEGSISTLTIQRTEQRDSAMYRCASSLTAGETQYFGPGTRLLVL.

The V call is TRBV4-3, the J call TRBJ2-1, with D possibly TRBD1 on 6 matching bases. This CDR3 is 12 amino acids long. Per the germline V gene, CDR1 is LGHNA and CDR2 is YSLEER. V was pared by 3 bases and J by 8 bases, with 8 bases between. The chain's CDR3 is CASSHAGDEQFF. CDR3 bases: TGCGCCAGCAGCCACGCAGGGGATGAGCAGTTCTTC.

The chain carries TRBV4-3 and TRBJ2-2; TRBD1 matches 10 bases. V gave up 4 bases and J gave up 5 bases; unmatched junction bases: 4. Germline-derived CDR1 and CDR2 are LGHNA and YSLEER. The CDR3 length is 15 residues. The CDR3 DNA follows: TGCGCCAGCAGCCCCGGGACAGGGGATACCGGGGAGCTGTTTTTT. Translation: CASSPGTGDTGELFF.

The rearrangement uses TRBV6-5 and TRBJ2-2, with D perhaps matching TRBD1 (5 bases). Per germline, CDR1 MNHEY and CDR2 SVGAGI. Trimming cost V 2 bases and J 3 bases, with 7 bases left between them. CDR3 size: 14 residues. This chain's CDR3 is CASSYEGDTGELFF. The CDR3 DNA sequence: TGTGCCAGCAGTTACGAAGGGGACACCGGGGAGCTGTTTTTT.

A single count supports this clone. V gene TRBV15 combines with J gene TRBJ1-1; a possible D gene is TRBD1 (6 bases). In germline, CDR1 is LNHNV, CDR2 YYDKDF (reference sequence). The V end lost 0 bases, the J end lost 4 bases, and 12 bases lay between the germline ends. The CDR3 runs 15 residues. CDR3 bases: TGTGCCACCAGCAGAGATAGGCTAGGGGGCACTGAAGCTTTCTTT. Translated: CATSRDRLGGTEAFF.

This rearrangement joins TRBV15 to TRBJ2-1, with D tentatively TRBD1 or TRBD2 (5 bases each). Germline V lookup: CDR1 LNHNV, CDR2 YYDKDF (reference sequence). This CDR3 contains 13 residues. Trimming took 8 bases from V and 6 from J, leaving 14 bases between them. This chain's CDR3 is CATQPPGRNEQFF. CDR3 DNA: TGTGCCACCCAGCCGCCGGGGCGCAATGAGCAGTTCTTC.

This clone has only a few counts. The CDR3 DNA sequence: TGTGCCAGCAGTTTTACCTACCAACAGGGCTACGAGCAGTACTTC. This gives the protein CASSFTYQQGYEQYF. This chain connects TRBV27 to TRBJ2-7; D may be TRBD1 (6 bases). The V end lost 3 bases, the J end lost 3 bases, and 15 bases lay between the germline ends. This CDR3 contains 15 residues. Germline V lookup: CDR1 MNHEY, CDR2 SMNVEV (reference sequence).

J is TRBJ1-5 and V is TRBV30; D perhaps matches TRBD1 (5 bases). V dropped 5 bases and J dropped 3 bases, with 11 bases sitting between them. This CDR3 has 13 amino acids. From germline, CDR1 is GTSNPN and CDR2 SVGIG (reference sequence). CDR3 protein: CAWGLQDNQPQHF. The CDR3 DNA is TGTGCCTGGGGTCTACAGGACAATCAGCCCCAGCATTTT.

The gene calls are TRBV27 and TRBJ1-2, with TRBD1 matching over 8 bases. CDR1 is MNHEY and CDR2 is SMNVEV in the germline V gene (reference sequence). The CDR3 covers 16 residues. The junction had 13 bases not matched to a gene; V was cut back by 3 bases and J by 7 bases. The CDR3 bases are TGTGCCAGCAGTTTGGTCGGGGGGACAGGTCATAGTGGCTACACCTTC. This translates into CASSLVGGTGHSGYTF.

The genes are TRBV4-3 and TRBJ2-2; D is ambiguous. V was shortened by 0 bases and J by 7 bases, with 3 bases between the two germline ends. Germline V gene sequence: CDR1 LGHNA, CDR2 YSLEER. The CDR3 extends over 12 amino acids. The CDR3 DNA follows: TGCGCCAGCAGCCAAGATTTCGGGGAGCTGTTTTTT. It yields the protein CASSQDFGELFF.

The chain carries TRBV6-5 and TRBJ1-2; D remains ambiguous. Germline CDR1 and CDR2: MNHEY and SVGAGI. The CDR3 spans 14 residues. V lost 3 bases, J lost 1 base, and 9 bases lay in between. This CDR3 is CASSYAGLNYGYTF. The CDR3, as DNA: TGTGCCAGCAGTTATGCAGGACTTAACTATGGCTACACCTTC.

V gene TRBV5-5 combines with J gene TRBJ1-2, with a tentative D call TRBD1 (6 bases). Looked up from germline, CDR1 is SGHKS and CDR2 is YYEKEE (reference sequence). The CDR3 totals 14 residues. Trimming pared 3 bases from V and 0 bases from J, leaving 9 bases between. The CDR3 DNA sequence: TGTGCCAGCAGCTGGGACACGCCTAACTATGGCTACACCTTC. Protein sequence: CASSWDTPNYGYTF.

The rearrangement joins TRBV5-6 to TRBJ2-1; D remains ambiguous. The CDR3 runs 15 residues. The germline gives CDR1 SGHDT, CDR2 YYEEEE. V lost 0 bases and J 5 bases, leaving 12 bases between the germline ends. DNA for the CDR3: TGTGCCAGCAGCTTGGTCGTAAAGGTCGACAATGAGCAGTTCTTC. Its protein is CASSLVVKVDNEQFF.

V is TRBV4-3 and J is TRBJ2-2; 7 nucleotides match TRBD1. J was trimmed by 6 bases and V by 3 bases; bases with no gene match: 7. This CDR3 is built from 15 residues. The V gene's germline CDR1 is LGHNA and CDR2 YSLEER. CDR3 sequence (DNA): TGCGCCAGCAGCCATCACTCGACAGGGCCCGGGGAGCTGTTTTTT. Encoded protein: CASSHHSTGPGELFF.

The chain has TRBV4-3 and TRBJ2-1; 11 bases map to TRBD1. V shed 3 bases, J shed 9 bases, and the junction held 1 base outside the gene matches. Germline values: CDR1 LGHNA, CDR2 YSLEER. The CDR3 is 13 amino acids. CDR3 in amino acids: CASSHGQGAEQFF. In DNA form, the CDR3 reads TGCGCCAGCAGCCACGGACAGGGGGCTGAGCAGTTCTTC.